This TCR beta chain is drawn from a study of molecular identifiers for immune sequencing clone quantification. Regarding the study as a whole: Spiked Jurkat TCR RNA from one cell was reportedly detectable among one million naive cells.

Researchers sorted naive CD8 T cells as cells that were CD8+CD4-CCR7+CD45RA+. In this sample, this clonotype turned up many times. Its antigen is as yet unknown. Each CDR3 protein gets one entry after TCRdb re-called the PCR reads with MiXCR. Of approximately 550,000 distinct CDR3 sequences listed, over 20% are singletons. With 4 bases clipped from V and 5 bases from J, the junction kept 3 bases outside the gene matches. The CDR3 loop spans 14 amino acids. The germline V gene has CDR1 SGDLS and CDR2 YYNGEE. Sequencing was performed on naive CD8+ T cells from blood, with Jurkat cell RNA spiked in. Documented subset: FACS-sorted CD8+CD4-CCR7+CD45RA+ naive T cells. This sequence was found in a human donor in good health. Some libraries in this study had Jurkat cell RNA spiked in. The V and J genes are TRBV9 and TRBJ2-2; TRBD1 matches 9 bases. CDR3 nucleotide sequence: TGTGCCAGCAGCCCTGGGACAGGGACCGGGGAGCTGTTTTTT. Translation: CASSPGTGTGELFF.